Listed below are T cell receptor beta chains from one sample, sequenced in a study of CD8 T cells in Susac syndrome. TCRdb reprocessed the immunoSEQ multiplex PCR reads via MiXCR and lists one record per CDR3 protein. The profile shows about 60,000 distinct CDR3 sequences, roughly 92% of them singletons. The sample consisted of CD8+ T cells from PBMCs. These receptors all come from a human donor in good health. The CDR3 runs from the conserved cysteine through the conserved F or W. Fields, in order: clone size, J gene, D gene, V gene, CDR3 DNA, CDR3 protein. A D gene is named only where the DNA matches it firmly. The size of a clone is reported for some rows only, either as once, few or many, or as a class for expanded clones.

abundance: once
j_gene: TRBJ2-5
d_gene: TRBD2
v_gene: TRBV6-5
CDR3nt: TGTGCCAGCGGCTTTAGCGGGGGGGGAGAGACCCAGTACTTC
CDR3aa: CASGFSGGGETQYF

abundance: .
j_gene: TRBJ1-1
d_gene: .
v_gene: TRBV15
CDR3nt: TGTGCCACCAGCAAACCGGGGGAGGGAATGAACACTGAAGCTTTCTTT
CDR3aa: CATSKPGEGMNTEAFF

abundance: .
j_gene: TRBJ1-5
d_gene: TRBD1
v_gene: TRBV2
CDR3nt: TGTGCCAGCAGTATCATGACAGGGGGCAATCAGCCCCAGCATTTT
CDR3aa: CASSIMTGGNQPQHF

abundance: .
j_gene: TRBJ2-7
d_gene: .
v_gene: TRBV12-3/TRBV12-4
CDR3nt: TGTGCCAGCAGTTGGGGGGGCGGCGACGAGCAGTACTTC
CDR3aa: CASSWGGGDEQYF

abundance: .
j_gene: TRBJ1-2
d_gene: .
v_gene: TRBV6-2/TRBV6-3
CDR3nt: TGTGCCAGCAGTTACGCGAACTCACCCATGGGAGGCTACACCTTC
CDR3aa: CASSYANSPMGGYTF

abundance: .
j_gene: TRBJ1-1
d_gene: .
v_gene: TRBV28
CDR3nt: TGTGCCAGCCGAGGGTACAACACTGAAGCTTTCTTT
CDR3aa: CASRGYNTEAFF

abundance: .
j_gene: TRBJ1-1
d_gene: .
v_gene: TRBV15
CDR3nt: TGTGCCACCAGCGTATCTTTGCCCAGAGAAGCTTTCTTT
CDR3aa: CATSVSLPREAFF

abundance: .
j_gene: TRBJ2-6
d_gene: TRBD1
v_gene: TRBV15
CDR3nt: TGTGCCACCAGCAGATTTGTGACAGGGGGGGGATTCTCTGGGGCCAACGTCCTGACTTTC
CDR3aa: CATSRFVTGGGFSGANVLTF

abundance: once
j_gene: TRBJ2-2
d_gene: .
v_gene: TRBV7-8
CDR3nt: TGTGCCAGCAGCCTCCCATCCCCCGGGGGCCCTAACACCGGGGAGCTGTTTTTT
CDR3aa: CASSLPSPGGPNTGELFF

abundance: .
j_gene: TRBJ1-2
d_gene: .
v_gene: TRBV3-1
CDR3nt: TGTGCCAGCAGCCCCTCGACAGCAGCTGGCTACACCTTC
CDR3aa: CASSPSTAAGYTF

abundance: .
j_gene: TRBJ1-2
d_gene: .
v_gene: TRBV6-5
CDR3nt: TGTGCCAGCAGTTTTCAGACAGGATATGGCTACACCTTC
CDR3aa: CASSFQTGYGYTF

abundance: .
j_gene: TRBJ1-5
d_gene: .
v_gene: TRBV6-1
CDR3nt: TGTGCCAGCAGAGGGGCCAGGGACACGAGAGACGCCAATCAGCCCCAGCATTTT
CDR3aa: CASRGARDTRDANQPQHF

abundance: .
j_gene: TRBJ2-7
d_gene: TRBD2
v_gene: TRBV7-9
CDR3nt: TGTGCCAGCAGCCACCACGCGGGGGGGCCCCCCTCCTACGAGCAGTACTTC
CDR3aa: CASSHHAGGPPSYEQYF

abundance: .
j_gene: TRBJ2-7
d_gene: TRBD1
v_gene: TRBV13
CDR3nt: TGTGCCAGCAGCTCGCCGGGACAGGGTTCCTACGAGCAGTACTTC
CDR3aa: CASSSPGQGSYEQYF

abundance: .
j_gene: TRBJ1-1
d_gene: .
v_gene: TRBV3-1
CDR3nt: TGTGCCAGCAGCCAAGATGAAGGGTTCGCTGAAGCTTTCTTT
CDR3aa: CASSQDEGFAEAFF

abundance: .
j_gene: TRBJ2-7
d_gene: .
v_gene: TRBV9
CDR3nt: TGTGCCAGCAGCGTAGATCCGGTCTCCTACGAGCAGTACTTC
CDR3aa: CASSVDPVSYEQYF

abundance: .
j_gene: TRBJ1-1
d_gene: TRBD1
v_gene: TRBV6-2/TRBV6-3
CDR3nt: TGTGCCAGCAGTTGGGACAGCCGGCAGGCTGAAGCTTTCTTT
CDR3aa: CASSWDSRQAEAFF

abundance: .
j_gene: TRBJ2-3
d_gene: .
v_gene: TRBV29-1
CDR3nt: TGCAGCGTTGAGACCTGGGACATCATCGCGAGCACAGATACGCAGTATTTT
CDR3aa: CSVETWDIIASTDTQYF

abundance: .
j_gene: TRBJ2-5
d_gene: .
v_gene: TRBV9
CDR3nt: TGTGCCAGCAGCCCAGACGGGGTCCTCGGGCAAGAGACCCAGTACTTC
CDR3aa: CASSPDGVLGQETQYF

abundance: .
j_gene: TRBJ2-3
d_gene: .
v_gene: TRBV9
CDR3nt: TGTGCCAGCAGCGTAATGAGGGGCGGCCAAGATACGCAGTATTTT
CDR3aa: CASSVMRGGQDTQYF

abundance: once
j_gene: TRBJ2-7
d_gene: .
v_gene: TRBV11-2
CDR3nt: TGTGCCAGCAGCTTTTCCGTAGGACATACCGTCTACGAGCAGTACTTC
CDR3aa: CASSFSVGHTVYEQYF

abundance: .
j_gene: TRBJ1-2
d_gene: TRBD1
v_gene: TRBV4-1
CDR3nt: TGCGCCAGCAGCCAAGATCCGGGACAGGGGACCCATAACTATGGCTACACCTTC
CDR3aa: CASSQDPGQGTHNYGYTF

abundance: .
j_gene: TRBJ1-2
d_gene: .
v_gene: TRBV7-9
CDR3nt: TGTGCCAGCAGCTTCGGGGAGAGTGGCTACACCTTC
CDR3aa: CASSFGESGYTF

abundance: once
j_gene: TRBJ2-3
d_gene: TRBD1
v_gene: TRBV12-3/TRBV12-4
CDR3nt: TGTGCCAGCAACCCGGGACAGGGGTCGATAACAGATACGCAGTATTTT
CDR3aa: CASNPGQGSITDTQYF

abundance: .
j_gene: TRBJ2-7
d_gene: TRBD1
v_gene: TRBV7-2
CDR3nt: TGTGCCAGCAGCCTGACAGGGCACCTCGAGCAGTACTTC
CDR3aa: CASSLTGHLEQYF

abundance: once
j_gene: TRBJ2-7
d_gene: TRBD1
v_gene: TRBV4-3
CDR3nt: TGCGCCAGCAGCCAGGACAGGGTGGGCTACGAGCAGTACTTC
CDR3aa: CASSQDRVGYEQYF

abundance: .
j_gene: TRBJ2-3
d_gene: TRBD2
v_gene: TRBV7-9
CDR3nt: TGTGCCAGCAGCTTCGGGACTAGCGGTACAGATACGCAGTATTTT
CDR3aa: CASSFGTSGTDTQYF

abundance: .
j_gene: TRBJ1-2
d_gene: .
v_gene: TRBV6-5
CDR3nt: TGTGCCAGCGTCGTTGGAGCCGGCTATGGCTACACCTTC
CDR3aa: CASVVGAGYGYTF

abundance: .
j_gene: TRBJ2-1
d_gene: .
v_gene: TRBV29-1
CDR3nt: TGCAGCGTGACCAAAAGTGGATACAATGAGCAGTTCTTC
CDR3aa: CSVTKSGYNEQFF

abundance: .
j_gene: TRBJ2-7
d_gene: TRBD2
v_gene: TRBV20-1
CDR3nt: TGCAGTGCTAGAGATTCCGCTAGCGGAACCTACGAGCAGTACTTC
CDR3aa: CSARDSASGTYEQYF

abundance: .
j_gene: TRBJ2-6
d_gene: .
v_gene: TRBV18
CDR3nt: TGTGCCAGCTCACCACCTTCGGCCGGGGCCAACGTCCTGACTTTC
CDR3aa: CASSPPSAGANVLTF

abundance: .
j_gene: TRBJ1-1
d_gene: .
v_gene: TRBV12-3/TRBV12-4
CDR3nt: TGTGCCAGCGGCGTTAAAATTTTGTCTGAAGCTTTCTTT
CDR3aa: CASGVKILSEAFF

abundance: .
j_gene: TRBJ2-7
d_gene: .
v_gene: TRBV2
CDR3nt: TGTGCCAGCAGTGAATATGGGCCCTCTTTGTACGAGCAGTACTTC
CDR3aa: CASSEYGPSLYEQYF

abundance: .
j_gene: TRBJ2-3
d_gene: TRBD2
v_gene: TRBV6-1
CDR3nt: TGTGCCAGCAGTGATACTAGCGTGGCGTTCACAGATACGCAGTATTTT
CDR3aa: CASSDTSVAFTDTQYF

abundance: few
j_gene: TRBJ2-7
d_gene: .
v_gene: TRBV7-9
CDR3nt: TGTGCCAGCAGCTTACAAGGGGCTGAGGGCTACGAGCAGTACTTC
CDR3aa: CASSLQGAEGYEQYF

abundance: .
j_gene: TRBJ2-2
d_gene: .
v_gene: TRBV4-3
CDR3nt: TGCGCCAGCAGCCAAGTGGTGTTTGGAGACCGGGAGCTGTTTTTT
CDR3aa: CASSQVVFGDRELFF

abundance: once
j_gene: TRBJ1-4
d_gene: TRBD1
v_gene: TRBV5-6
CDR3nt: TGTGCCAGCAGCTGGGGACAGTCTAATGAAAAACTGTTTTTT
CDR3aa: CASSWGQSNEKLFF

abundance: .
j_gene: TRBJ2-2
d_gene: .
v_gene: TRBV6-2/TRBV6-3
CDR3nt: TGTGCCAGCAGTTACCTACTAGCCGGGGAGCTGTTTTTT
CDR3aa: CASSYLLAGELFF

abundance: .
j_gene: TRBJ1-4
d_gene: TRBD1
v_gene: TRBV7-9
CDR3nt: TGTGCCAGCAGCCCCGAGCGGCCAGGGGGCTTGGGAACTAATGAAAAACTGTTTTTT
CDR3aa: CASSPERPGGLGTNEKLFF

abundance: .
j_gene: TRBJ1-1
d_gene: TRBD1
v_gene: TRBV4-1
CDR3nt: TGCGCCAGCAGTCCGGGACAGCGGAACACTGAAGCTTTCTTT
CDR3aa: CASSPGQRNTEAFF

abundance: .
j_gene: TRBJ1-2
d_gene: .
v_gene: TRBV12-3/TRBV12-4
CDR3nt: TGTGCCAGCAGCGACGGGGTCATTGGGGGGTATGGCTACACCTTC
CDR3aa: CASSDGVIGGYGYTF

abundance: few
j_gene: TRBJ1-2
d_gene: TRBD1
v_gene: TRBV27
CDR3nt: TGTGCCAGCAGTTCCACCCCTCCCAGACAGGGGGCTAACTATGGCTACACCTTC
CDR3aa: CASSSTPPRQGANYGYTF

abundance: .
j_gene: TRBJ2-1
d_gene: TRBD1
v_gene: TRBV27
CDR3nt: TGTGCCAGCAGTCCAACAGGGGTCGGCAATGAGCAGTTCTTC
CDR3aa: CASSPTGVGNEQFF

abundance: .
j_gene: TRBJ2-1
d_gene: TRBD2
v_gene: TRBV3-1
CDR3nt: TGTGCCAGCAGCCATCCCGGGACTAGCGGGGGCCTCGCCGATGAGCAGTTCTTC
CDR3aa: CASSHPGTSGGLADEQFF

abundance: .
j_gene: TRBJ1-6
d_gene: TRBD1
v_gene: TRBV28
CDR3nt: TGTGCCAGCAGTTTAGTTTTTTGGGACAGGCTCTTCTATAATTCACCCCTCCACTTT
CDR3aa: CASSLVFWDRLFYNSPLHF

abundance: .
j_gene: TRBJ2-7
d_gene: TRBD2
v_gene: TRBV11-1
CDR3nt: TGTGCCAGCAGCTCAAGCGGGGGGCTATACGAGCAGTACTTC
CDR3aa: CASSSSGGLYEQYF

abundance: .
j_gene: TRBJ1-4
d_gene: .
v_gene: TRBV6-2/TRBV6-3
CDR3nt: TGTGCCAGCAGCTTCCGGGTGGAGGAAAAACTGTTTTTT
CDR3aa: CASSFRVEEKLFF

abundance: .
j_gene: TRBJ1-2
d_gene: .
v_gene: TRBV5-4
CDR3nt: TGTGCCAGCAGCATCGGGACGGCCTTTTATGGCTACACCTTC
CDR3aa: CASSIGTAFYGYTF

abundance: .
j_gene: TRBJ2-1
d_gene: TRBD1
v_gene: TRBV7-9
CDR3nt: TGTGCCAGCAGCTTAACACAGGGGCTACACAATGAGCAGTTCTTC
CDR3aa: CASSLTQGLHNEQFF